Listed here are 14 T cell receptor beta chains from one sample, sequenced in a study of blood T cell repertoires in COVID-19. Clones were sequenced by immunoSEQ multiplex PCR, and TCRdb holds only the in-frame ones, with some missing. The sample includes fewer than 400,000 clones, more than 90% seen only once; the top ten take less than 20%. The sequenced sample consisted of PBMCs or T cells enriched from blood (not recorded which). The receptors were gathered from a young woman who had recovered from COVID-19.

This clone has a single count. For the CDR3, the DNA is TGTGCCAGCAGCTCGCCACTAGACATCGCCAAAAACATTCAGTACTTC. Its translation is CASSSPLDIAKNIQYF. The chain joins TRBV7-2 to TRBJ2-4; D is possibly TRBD2 (5 bases). Germline assignment: CDR1 SGHTA and CDR2 FQGNSA. Trimming left V 4 bases short and J 1 base short, with 14 bases between. This CDR3 spans 16 amino acids.

The chain recombines TRBV3-1 (or the pseudogene TRBV3-2) with TRBJ1-1; TRBD1 matches at 7 bases. Germline CDR1 is LGHDT and CDR2 is YNNKEL (reference sequence). The V gene end was trimmed by 11 bases and the J gene end by 3 bases; junction bases not matched to a gene: 6. The CDR3 loop spans 12 amino acids. The CDR3 protein is CAVQGSYTEAFF. DNA of the CDR3: TGTGCCGTACAGGGGTCTTACACTGAAGCTTTCTTT.

This chain uses TRBV28 with TRBJ2-1; 8 positions agree with TRBD2. CDR1 MDHEN and CDR2 SYDVKM come from the germline V gene. V shed 4 bases, J shed 4 bases, and the junction held 9 bases outside the gene matches. This CDR3 is built from 16 residues. The CDR3 spells CASSSPIAGGYNEQFF. CDR3 sequence (DNA): TGTGCCAGCAGTTCCCCAATTGCGGGGGGATACAATGAGCAGTTCTTC.

The gene calls are TRBV27 and TRBJ1-2; no reliable D call. Looked up from germline, CDR1 is MNHEY and CDR2 is SMNVEV (reference sequence). This CDR3 has 14 amino acids. Trimming stripped 4 bases from V and 5 bases from J, with 14 bases between. Here the CDR3 reads CASSSMGERYGYTF. The CDR3 coding sequence is TGTGCCAGCAGTTCTATGGGAGAGAGGTATGGCTACACCTTC.

This clone was seen a single time. This chain joins TRBV20-1 and TRBJ1-2; 7 bases agree with TRBD1. Germline CDR1 and CDR2: DFQATT and SNEGSKA (reference sequence). V lost 3 bases, J lost 10 bases, and 17 bases stayed unmatched. The CDR3 sequence is 15 residues long. This CDR3 reads CSASGTPGQPSYYTF. As DNA, the CDR3 is TGCAGTGCTAGTGGAACCCCGGGACAGCCGAGCTACTACACCTTC.

This clone was seen a few times. This chain uses TRBV28 with TRBJ1-5; 7 bases map to TRBD1. The length of the CDR3 is 15 residues. Germline values: CDR1 MDHEN, CDR2 SYDVKM. V trimming: 6 bases; J trimming: 1 base; junction bases outside the gene matches: 6. The CDR3 spells CASRTGTASNQPQHF. The CDR3, as DNA: TGTGCCAGCAGGACCGGGACAGCCAGCAATCAGCCCCAGCATTTT.

The J gene is TRBJ2-3, the V gene TRBV6-2 or TRBV6-3, with 7 nucleotides matching TRBD2. J lost 0 bases, V lost 2 bases, and 2 bases had no gene match. The CDR3 length is 15 residues. CDR1 and CDR2 from the germline V gene are MNHEY and SVGEGT. The DNA of the CDR3 is TGTGCCAGCAGTTACCGGCGGGGGAGCACAGATACGCAGTATTTT. This translates into CASSYRRGSTDTQYF.

The rearrangement joins TRBV28 to TRBJ2-3, with 9 bases aligning to TRBD2. This CDR3 has 17 residues. V was clipped by 1 base and J by 2 bases; unmatched bases: 7. Germline values: CDR1 MDHEN, CDR2 SYDVKM. DNA for the CDR3: TGTGCCAGCAGTTTATTGGGGCTAGCGGGGCACACAGATACGCAGTATTTT. As protein: CASSLLGLAGHTDTQYF. The full variable domain, completed using reference TRBV28 and TRBJ2-3, is DVKVTQSSRYLVKRTGEKVFLECVQDMDHENMFWYRQDPGLGLRLIYFSYDVKMKEKGDIPEGYSVSREKKERFSLILESASTNQTSMYLCASSLLGLAGHTDTQYFGPGTRLTVL.

This chain links TRBV5-8 with TRBJ1-1, with TRBD1 identical over 9 bases. The CDR3 sequence is 15 residues long. The germline gives CDR1 SGHTS, CDR2 YDEGEE. V shed 4 bases and J 6 bases; nucleotides not matched to a gene: 10. CDR3 sequence: CASSANRGPRAEAFF. The CDR3 nucleotides are TGTGCCAGCAGCGCCAACAGGGGGCCGAGGGCTGAAGCTTTCTTT.

The table lists this clone with a count of one. The genes are TRBV28 and TRBJ1-1, with TRBD1 matching 8 bases. The CDR3 is 14 residues long. The ends lost 8 bases at V and 5 bases at J; junction bases unmatched: 10. CDR1 is MDHEN and CDR2 is SYDVKM in the germline V gene. The DNA for the CDR3 is TGTGCCAGCTACCAGACAGGGGAAGGGACTGAAGCTTTCTTT. Protein: CASYQTGEGTEAFF.

This chain uses TRBV6-1 with TRBJ2-5, with D possibly matching TRBD2 (6 bases). The CDR3 has 15 residues. V was pared by 2 bases and J by 2 bases, with 12 bases between. Germline V gene lookup returns CDR1 MNHNS and CDR2 SASEGT. This CDR3 reads CASSESGGRQETQYF. The CDR3 nucleotides are TGTGCCAGCAGTGAATCAGGAGGGAGGCAAGAGACCCAGTACTTC.

This chain uses TRBV29-1 with TRBJ1-3; 7 bases match TRBD1. Trimming cost V 5 bases and J 7 bases; bases outside gene matches: 11. The CDR3 runs to 14 residues. Germline values: CDR1 SQVTM, CDR2 ANQGSEA. The CDR3 loop is CSVRGQSWGNTIYF. For the CDR3, the DNA is TGCAGCGTTCGGGGACAGAGCTGGGGTAACACCATATATTTT.

This clone occurred a few times. The V call is TRBV19, the J call TRBJ1-2; 7 bases line up with TRBD1. V was clipped by 5 bases and J by 3 bases; unmatched bases: 6. The CDR3 covers 14 residues. Looked up from germline, CDR1 is LNHDA and CDR2 is SQIVND (reference sequence). CDR3 region: CASSGRQGHYGYTF. DNA for the CDR3: TGTGCCAGTAGTGGCCGACAGGGACACTATGGCTACACCTTC.

This clone showed up just once. This rearrangement joins TRBV5-1 to TRBJ2-1; the D is unclear. Per the germline V gene, CDR1 is SGHRS and CDR2 is YFSETQ. Trimming left V 1 base short and J 4 bases short, with 15 bases between. This CDR3 contains 16 residues. In DNA, the CDR3 is TGCGCCAGCAGCTTGTCCCCAGTAGCTGGGTACAATGAGCAGTTCTTC. Protein sequence: CASSLSPVAGYNEQFF.